This T cell receptor (beta chain) was profiled in a study of blood T cells in healthy people across ages. Findings and limits, study-wide: Unsorted PBMC input precluded a conclusive naive versus antigen-experienced comparison.

The use of a sample-barcoded 5' primer and a J-beta primer mix characterized a second PCR of roughly 7 to 11 cycles. TCRdb independently ran MiXCR on the 5' RACE reads; one entry per CDR3 protein. The sample carries more than 650,000 distinct CDR3 sequences, roughly 50% recorded once. As regards this clonotype: Its antigen remains unidentified.

V gave up 5 bases and J gave up 1 base, with 16 bases separating them. The CDR3 has 16 residues. The sequencing sample was made of blood. The rearrangement links TRBV6-7 to TRBJ2-3, with D hard to call. TRBV6-7 is designated an ORF whose function remains uncertain. This receptor was obtained from a man older than 75 in good health. This chain's CDR3 is CASSNPPLRRTDTQYF. The CDR3 nucleotides read TGTGCCAGCAGTAACCCTCCTTTACGCCGCACAGATACGCAGTATTTT.